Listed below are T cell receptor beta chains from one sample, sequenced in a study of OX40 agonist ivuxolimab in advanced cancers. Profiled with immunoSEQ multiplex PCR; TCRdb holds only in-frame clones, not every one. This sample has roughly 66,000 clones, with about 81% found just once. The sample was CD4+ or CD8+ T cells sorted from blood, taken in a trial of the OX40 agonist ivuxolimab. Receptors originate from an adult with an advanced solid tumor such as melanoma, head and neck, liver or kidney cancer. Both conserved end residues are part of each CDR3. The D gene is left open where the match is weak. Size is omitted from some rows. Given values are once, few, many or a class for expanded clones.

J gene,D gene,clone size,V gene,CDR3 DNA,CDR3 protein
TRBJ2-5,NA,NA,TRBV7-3,TGTGCCAGCAGCTTAAGGGCAGGTGGAGGGACCCAGTACTTC,CASSLRAGGGTQYF
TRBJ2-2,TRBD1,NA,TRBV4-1,TGCGCCAGCAGCCAAGACCCTCAGGGACAGACCGGGGAGCTGTTTTTT,CASSQDPQGQTGELFF
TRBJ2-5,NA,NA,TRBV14,TGTGCCAGCAGCCAAGATGGGGTCAGAGGTCGGGAGACCCAGTACTTC,CASSQDGVRGRETQYF
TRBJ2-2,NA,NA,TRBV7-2,TGTGCCAGCAGCCAAACTGGACAACTGAACACCGGGGAGCTGTTTTTT,CASSQTGQLNTGELFF
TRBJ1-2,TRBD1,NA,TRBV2,TGTGCCAGCAGTGGGACAGGGAGACCCCTTGGGGGCTACACCTTC,CASSGTGRPLGGYTF
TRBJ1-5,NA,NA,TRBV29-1,TGCAGCGTTTATGATGGGTATGGCAATCAGCCCCAGCATTTT,CSVYDGYGNQPQHF
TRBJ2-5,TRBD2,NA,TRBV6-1,TGTGCCAGCAGTGATTATGTGGGACTAGCGGGGGGGAGGGAGACCCAGTACTTC,CASSDYVGLAGGRETQYF
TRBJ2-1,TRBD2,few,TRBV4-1,TGCGCCAGCAGCCAGCCAACGGGACTAGCGGTCTACAATGAGCAGTTCTTC,CASSQPTGLAVYNEQFF
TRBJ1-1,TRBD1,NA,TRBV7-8,TGTGCCAGCAGCTTGACAGGGATGAACACTGAAGCTTTCTTT,CASSLTGMNTEAFF
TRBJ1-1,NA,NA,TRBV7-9,TGTGCCAGCAGCTTAGCGTATGCCAACACTGAAGCTTTCTTT,CASSLAYANTEAFF
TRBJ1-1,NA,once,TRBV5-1,TGCGCCAGCAGCTTTGTGCTGGCCATGAACACTGAAGCTTTCTTT,CASSFVLAMNTEAFF
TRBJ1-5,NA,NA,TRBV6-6,TGTGCCAGCAGTGACGGATCACTCTATCAGCCCCAGCATTTT,CASSDGSLYQPQHF
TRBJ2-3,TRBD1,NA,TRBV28,TGTGCCAGCAGTAGAGTCGGGACAGGGGAAGATACGCAGTATTTT,CASSRVGTGEDTQYF
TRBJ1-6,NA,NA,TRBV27,TGTGCCAGCAGTTTATCAGGGAGAGGTAGTTCACCCCTCCACTTT,CASSLSGRGSSPLHF
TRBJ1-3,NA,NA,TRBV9,TGTGCCAGCAGCGTAGCGATCGACCCTGGAAACACCATATATTTT,CASSVAIDPGNTIYF
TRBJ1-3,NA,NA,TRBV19,TGTGCCAGTAGTATGGGATCAGGATCAAGCTCTGGAAACACCATATATTTT,CASSMGSGSSSGNTIYF
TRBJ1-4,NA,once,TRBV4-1,TGCGCCAGCAGCCAAGCGACGGGCGGACGTGAAAAACTGTTTTTT,CASSQATGGREKLFF
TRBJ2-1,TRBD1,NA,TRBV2,TGTGCCAGCAGTGTGGACAGGTCTAAGGGACCTGAGCAGTTCTTC,CASSVDRSKGPEQFF
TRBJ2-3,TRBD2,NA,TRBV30,TGTGCCTGGAGTCCGACTAGCGGGCGCACAGATACGCAGTATTTT,CAWSPTSGRTDTQYF
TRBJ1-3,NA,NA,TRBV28,TGTGCCAGCAGGGCCGGGGGTCAGGGCCCATCGAGAAACACCATATATTTT,CASRAGGQGPSRNTIYF
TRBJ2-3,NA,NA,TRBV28,TGTGCCAGCAGTCCACCTAGCACAGATACGCAGTATTTT,CASSPPSTDTQYF
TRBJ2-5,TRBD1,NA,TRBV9,TGTGCCAGCAGCGAGCGACAGGGTAAAGAGACCCAGTACTTC,CASSERQGKETQYF
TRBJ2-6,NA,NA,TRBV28,TGTGTGAACGAGGGGTGCTCTGGGGCCAACGTCCTGACTTTC,CVNEGCSGANVLTF